This T cell receptor beta chain is drawn from a study of human T cells and chemical hapten exposure. About the research overall: In the roughly 25-week study, patients were dosed weekly with diphenylcyclopropenone on the scalp throughout. General study findings and limits: Those TCRs sitting above 1 in 1000 frequency stayed the same with DPC sensitization.

Trimming took 2 bases from V and 4 from J, leaving 9 bases between them. The CDR3 has 15 amino acids. Germline CDR1 reads MNHEY; CDR2 reads SVGAGI. Time point described: patch test 1, 2 weeks after DPC sensitization. Treatment indicated: therapeutic diphenylcyclopropenone sensitization with weekly scalp DPC. Patients had alopecia, were aged 18 to 70, and were not pregnant. Within the library, unique molecular identifiers were attached to each individual cDNA molecule. Each CDR3 protein gets one entry after TCRdb re-called the RACE reads with MiXCR. The sample lists around 120,000 distinct CDR3 sequences; around 13% were seen once. For this clonotype: Its antigen is currently unknown.

The TCR originated in a man between 18 and 29 years old with alopecia areata. Some clones in this sample may be carry-over from other donors' samples. Sequenced material: whole blood, taken in connection with sensitization to the hapten diphenylcyclopropenone (DPC). The chain couples TRBV6-5 to TRBJ2-6; D unresolved. The CDR3 DNA reads TGTGCCAGCAGTTACGGAAACCTAGGGGCCAACGTCCTGACTTTC. Translating gives CASSYGNLGANVLTF.